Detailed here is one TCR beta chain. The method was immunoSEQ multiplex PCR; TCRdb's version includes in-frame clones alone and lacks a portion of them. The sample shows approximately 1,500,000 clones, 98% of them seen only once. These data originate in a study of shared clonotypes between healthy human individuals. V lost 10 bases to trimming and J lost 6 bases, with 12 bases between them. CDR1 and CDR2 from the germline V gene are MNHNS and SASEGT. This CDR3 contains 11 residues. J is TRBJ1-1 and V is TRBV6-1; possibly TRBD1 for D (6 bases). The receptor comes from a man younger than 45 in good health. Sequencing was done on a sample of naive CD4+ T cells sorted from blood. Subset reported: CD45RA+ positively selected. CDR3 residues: CATNRVPEAFF. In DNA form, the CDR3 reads TGTGCCACCAACAGGGTCCCTGAAGCTTTCTTT.